One sample yielded the 3 T cell receptor beta chains listed below, sequenced in a study of cytomegalovirus exposure and HLA in healthy donors. Researchers ran the PCR with 60 Vbeta and 13 Jbeta primers. Repertoires were generated with immunoSEQ multiplex PCR, while TCRdb's copy carries only in-frame clones and drops some. This table has 150,000 to 200,000 clones, nearly 80% appearing once. Sequenced: PBMCs. The receptors derive from a woman in her forties or fifties in good health and CMV-seropositive.

As DNA, the CDR3 is TGTGCCAGCAGCTTAACAGGGGGTGAAGCTTTCTTT. This codes for CASSLTGGEAFF. The J gene is TRBJ1-1, the V gene TRBV11-3; 8 bases align to TRBD1. This CDR3 has 12 residues. V was pared by 2 bases and J by 7 bases, with 0 bases of the junction left unmatched. Germline CDR1 reads SGHNT; CDR2 reads YENEEA.

This chain connects TRBV11-2 to TRBJ1-2; 8 positions match TRBD1. The CDR3 extends over 13 amino acids. J gave up 7 bases and V 3 bases, and 4 bases lay outside the gene matches. Germline V gives CDR1 SGHAT, CDR2 FQNNGV. Here the CDR3 reads CASSLQGAGGYTF. The CDR3 coding sequence is TGTGCCAGCAGCTTGCAGGGGGCTGGTGGCTACACCTTC.

V is TRBV11-2 and J is TRBJ2-4; 9 bases map to TRBD1. The junction had 7 bases not matched to a gene; V was cut back by 5 bases and J by 8 bases. This CDR3 is 14 amino acids long. Germline CDR1 is SGHAT and CDR2 is FQNNGV. CDR3 DNA sequence: TGTGCCAGCAGCACGAGACAGGGGGGAGACATTCAGTACTTC. The encoded protein is CASSTRQGGDIQYF.